This passage covers 11 T cell receptor beta chains from one sample sequenced in a study of cytomegalovirus exposure and HLA in healthy donors. The PCR employed 60 Vbeta primers together with 13 Jbeta primers. TCRdb keeps only in-frame clones here, not all; method: immunoSEQ multiplex PCR. Of some 96,000 clones in the sample, about three quarters are singletons; the top ten hold more than 6%. Sequencing was done on a sample of PBMCs. Receptors were obtained from a middle-aged man in good health and CMV-seropositive.

The genes are TRBV10-3 and TRBJ2-7, with TRBD1 matching over 7 bases. J was trimmed by 7 bases and V by 6 bases; bases with no gene match: 6. This CDR3 region has 12 residues. Germline-derived CDR1 and CDR2 are ENHRY and SYGVKD. The DNA of the CDR3 is TGTGCCATCAGGGGGCCGACAGGGGAGCAGTACTTC. This codes for CAIRGPTGEQYF.

The chain couples TRBV5-4 to TRBJ2-7; TRBD1 aligns across 7 bases. Trimming at V came to 3 bases and at J to 4 bases, leaving 10 bases not matched to a gene. Germline V gene lookup returns CDR1 SGHNT and CDR2 YYREEE (reference sequence). CDR3 size: 15 residues. CDR3 nucleotide sequence: TGTGCCAGCAGCTCGGCTGAAGGGGGCTCTTACGAGCAGTACTTC. Its translation is CASSSAEGGSYEQYF.

The chain couples TRBV5-5 to TRBJ2-2; D gene ambiguous. The CDR3 is made up of 13 amino acids. CDR1 and CDR2 from the germline V gene are SGHKS and YYEKEE (reference sequence). V dropped 2 bases and J dropped 3 bases, with 5 bases sitting between them. The CDR3 sequence: CASSLAYTGELFF. In DNA, the CDR3 is TGTGCCAGCAGCTTAGCGTACACCGGGGAGCTGTTTTTT.

The chain uses TRBV6-5 and TRBJ1-1; 7 bases fit TRBD1. This CDR3 is built from 12 residues. Germline lookup yields CDR1 MNHEY and CDR2 SVGAGI. The trim removed 8 bases at V and 4 bases at J, leaving 4 bases unmatched. The CDR3, as DNA: TGTGCCAGCGCACAGGGGCGCACTGAAGCTTTCTTT. The encoded protein is CASAQGRTEAFF.

V usage is TRBV6-5 and J usage is TRBJ1-5; perhaps TRBD1 as D (5 bases). The CDR3 spans 15 residues. Germline CDR1 and CDR2: MNHEY and SVGAGI. Deletions cut 3 bases from V and 3 bases from J, with 12 bases between. The CDR3 region has the DNA TGTGCCAGCAGTTATCAGGGAGGACCCAATCAGCCCCAGCATTTT. It translates to CASSYQGGPNQPQHF.

The chain links TRBV5-4 to TRBJ1-4; perhaps TRBD1 as D (6 bases). CDR3 length: 14 residues. The ends were cut back, 3 bases at V and 6 bases at J, with 12 bases in the middle. The germline gives CDR1 SGHNT, CDR2 YYREEE (reference sequence). The CDR3 spells CASSSHYRDEKLFF. The CDR3 region has the DNA TGTGCCAGCAGCTCCCATTACAGGGATGAAAAACTGTTTTTT.

In its sample, this clone was seen a few times. V gene TRBV5-5 combines with J gene TRBJ2-5; 7 bases map to TRBD1. The J call may not be correct, given that the DNA end is closer to TRBJ2-7. The CDR3 is 15 residues long. Germline CDR1 reads SGHKS; CDR2 reads YYEKEE (reference sequence). CDR3: CASSLFVGQSYEQYF. The CDR3 DNA follows: TGTGCCAGCAGCTTGTTTGTGGGACAGAGCTACGAGCAGTACTTC.

J is TRBJ2-1 and V is TRBV19, with D perhaps TRBD1 (6 bases). Germline V lookup: CDR1 LNHDA, CDR2 SQIVND (reference sequence). Trimming took off 0 bases at V and 3 bases at J, with 9 bases between the two ends. The CDR3 length is 15 residues. CDR3 loop: CASSIDWTDYNEQFF. The CDR3 DNA sequence: TGTGCCAGTAGTATAGATTGGACAGACTACAATGAGCAGTTCTTC. Drawing the rest from reference TRBV19 and TRBJ2-1, the complete variable domain is DGGITQSPKYLFRKEGQNVTLSCEQNLNHDAMYWYRQDPGQGLRLIYYSQIVNDFQKGDIAEGYSVSREKKESFPLTVTSAQKNPTAFYLCASSIDWTDYNEQFFGPGTRLTVL.

V is TRBV4-3 and J is TRBJ1-1; the match to TRBD1 covers 8 bases. The germline V gene encodes CDR1 LGHNA and CDR2 YSLEER. CDR3 length equals 19 residues. The trim removed 4 bases at V and 0 bases at J, leaving 16 bases unmatched. The CDR3: CASSRDSGTGALMNTEAFF. The CDR3, as DNA: TGCGCCAGCAGCCGAGATTCCGGGACAGGAGCGCTTATGAACACTGAAGCTTTCTTT.

V usage is TRBV4-3 and J usage is TRBJ2-2; 12 positions match TRBD2. The CDR3 extends over 16 amino acids. The V segment lost 1 base and the J segment 6 bases; nucleotides outside the gene matches: 3. Germline loops: CDR1 LGHNA, CDR2 YSLEER. CDR3 sequence: CASSQASGRASGELFF. CDR3 coding DNA: TGCGCCAGCAGCCAAGCTAGCGGGAGGGCCTCCGGGGAGCTGTTTTTT.

In regard to this clone: Its ends do not fully match the called genes, so a read error is possible. The gene calls are TRBV7-9 and TRBJ1-5, with unresolved D. CDR3 length equals 10 residues. Germline CDR1 reads SEHNR; CDR2 reads FQNEAQ (reference sequence). CDR3 amino acids: CSSSSRVRHF. CDR3 coding DNA: TGTTCCAGCAGCTCCCGAGTTAGACATTTT.